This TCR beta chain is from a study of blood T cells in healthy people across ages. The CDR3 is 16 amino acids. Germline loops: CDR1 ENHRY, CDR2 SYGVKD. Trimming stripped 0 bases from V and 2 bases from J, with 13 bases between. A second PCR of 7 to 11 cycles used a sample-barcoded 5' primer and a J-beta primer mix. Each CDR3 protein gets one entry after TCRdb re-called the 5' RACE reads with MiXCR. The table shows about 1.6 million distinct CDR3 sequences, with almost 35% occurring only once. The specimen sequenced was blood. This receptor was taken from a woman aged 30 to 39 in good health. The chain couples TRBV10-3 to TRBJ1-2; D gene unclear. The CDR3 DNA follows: TGTGCCATCAGTGAGTCGAAAACCGGGCCCAACTATGGCTACACCTTC. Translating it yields CAISESKTGPNYGYTF.